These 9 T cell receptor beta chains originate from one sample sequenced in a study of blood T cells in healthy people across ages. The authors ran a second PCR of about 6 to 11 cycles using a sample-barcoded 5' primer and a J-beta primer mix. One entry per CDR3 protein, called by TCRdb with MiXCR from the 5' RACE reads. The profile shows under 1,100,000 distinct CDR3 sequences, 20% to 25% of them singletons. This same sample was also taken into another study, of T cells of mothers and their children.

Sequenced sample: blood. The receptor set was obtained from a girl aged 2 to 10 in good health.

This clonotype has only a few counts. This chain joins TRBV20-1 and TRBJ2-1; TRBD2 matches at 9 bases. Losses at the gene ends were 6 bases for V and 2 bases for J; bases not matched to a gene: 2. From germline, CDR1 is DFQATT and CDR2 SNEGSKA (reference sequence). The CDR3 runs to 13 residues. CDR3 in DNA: TGCAGTGCGACTAGCGGCCCCTACAATGAGCAGTTCTTC. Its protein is CSATSGPYNEQFF.

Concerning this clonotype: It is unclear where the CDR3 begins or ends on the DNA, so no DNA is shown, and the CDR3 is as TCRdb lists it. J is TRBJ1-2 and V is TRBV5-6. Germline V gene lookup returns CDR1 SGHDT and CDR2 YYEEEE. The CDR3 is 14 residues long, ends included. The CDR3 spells CASSFGPGSDGYTF.

The CDR3 DNA reads as TGTGCCAGCAGTGAGTGGAGTTTCGGAGGGCGGGAGTCCTCCTACGAGCAGTACTTC. Translation: CASSEWSFGGRESSYEQYF. J is TRBJ2-7 and V is TRBV2; 7 bases are shared with TRBD2. Trimming cost V 3 bases and J 0 bases; bases outside gene matches: 17. The CDR3 has 19 amino acids. Germline lookup yields CDR1 SNHLY and CDR2 FYNNEI.

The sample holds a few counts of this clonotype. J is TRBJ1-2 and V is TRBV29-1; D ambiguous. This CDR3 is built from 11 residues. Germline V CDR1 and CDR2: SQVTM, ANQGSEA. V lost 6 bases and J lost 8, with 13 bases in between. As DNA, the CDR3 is TGCAGCGTGGCCCGGGGTGGGGGCTACACCTTC. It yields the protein CSVARGGGYTF.

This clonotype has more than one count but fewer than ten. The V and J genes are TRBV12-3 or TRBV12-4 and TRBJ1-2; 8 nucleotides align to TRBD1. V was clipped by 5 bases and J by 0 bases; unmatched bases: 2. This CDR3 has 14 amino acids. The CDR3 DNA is TGTGCCAGCAGTAGACAGGGGCCTAACTATGGCTACACCTTC. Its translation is CASSRQGPNYGYTF.

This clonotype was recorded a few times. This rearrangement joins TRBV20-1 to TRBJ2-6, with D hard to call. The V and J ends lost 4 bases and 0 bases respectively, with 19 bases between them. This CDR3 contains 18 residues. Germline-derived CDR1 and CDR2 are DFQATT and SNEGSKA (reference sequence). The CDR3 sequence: CSAKSLQPDLSGANVLTF. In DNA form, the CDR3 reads TGCAGTGCTAAGTCCTTGCAGCCAGACCTCTCTGGGGCCAACGTCCTGACTTTC.

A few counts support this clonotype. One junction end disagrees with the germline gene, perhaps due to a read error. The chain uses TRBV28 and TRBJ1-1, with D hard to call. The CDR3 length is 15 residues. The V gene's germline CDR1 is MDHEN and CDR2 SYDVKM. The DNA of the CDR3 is TGTGCCAGCAGTAGGATATGGGGTGGGAACGCTGAAGCTTTCTTT. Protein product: CASSRIWGGNAEAFF.

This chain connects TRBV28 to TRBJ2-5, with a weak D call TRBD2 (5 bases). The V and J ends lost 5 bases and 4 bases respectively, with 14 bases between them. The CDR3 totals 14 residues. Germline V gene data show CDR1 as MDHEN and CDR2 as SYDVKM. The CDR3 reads CASSPLGGLETQYF. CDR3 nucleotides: TGTGCCAGCAGTCCCCTCGGAGGTTTAGAGACCCAGTACTTC. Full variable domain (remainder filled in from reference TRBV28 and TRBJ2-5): DVKVTQSSRYLVKRTGEKVFLECVQDMDHENMFWYRQDPGLGLRLIYFSYDVKMKEKGDIPEGYSVSREKKERFSLILESASTNQTSMYLCASSPLGGLETQYFGPGTRLLVL.

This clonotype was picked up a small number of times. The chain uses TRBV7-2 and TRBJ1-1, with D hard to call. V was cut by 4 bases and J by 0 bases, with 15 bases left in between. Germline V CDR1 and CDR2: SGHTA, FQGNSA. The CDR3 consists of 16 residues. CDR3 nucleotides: TGTGCCAGCAGCTCGACCTATAGGATGGTGAACACTGAAGCTTTCTTT. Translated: CASSSTYRMVNTEAFF.